The 22 T cell receptor beta chains below come from one sample, sequenced in a study of blood T cell repertoires in COVID-19. Generated by immunoSEQ multiplex PCR, the TCRdb table keeps only in-frame clones and is missing some. The sample lists about 300,000 clones, about 84% occurring once. Sequencing was performed on peripheral blood. All receptors come from a woman aged 45 to 65 with acute or convalescent COVID-19.

This rearrangement joins TRBV2 to TRBJ2-5; 9 positions agree with TRBD1. The V and J ends lost 6 bases and 7 bases, in that order; junction bases with no gene match: 6. Germline CDR1 is SNHLY and CDR2 is FYNNEI. CDR3 length equals 13 residues. The CDR3 bases are TGTGCCAGCAGGACAGGGGGTGGAGGGACCCAGTACTTC. Translation: CASRTGGGGTQYF.

The chain employs TRBV24-1 and TRBJ2-1; tentative D call: TRBD1 (5 bases). Trimming removed 3 bases at V and 4 bases at J, with 18 bases between. This CDR3 has 17 residues. Germline loops: CDR1 KGHDR, CDR2 SFDVKD. CDR3: CATSDQPTGQKYNEQFF. The CDR3 DNA sequence: TGTGCCACCAGTGATCAACCAACTGGACAAAAATACAATGAGCAGTTCTTC.

In this sample, this clone turned up once. The chain links TRBV11-3 to TRBJ2-2; D perhaps matches TRBD2 (6 bases). Germline V gene lookup returns CDR1 SGHNT and CDR2 YENEEA. Trimming pared 5 bases from V and 4 bases from J, leaving 14 bases between. CDR3 length: 15 amino acids. The CDR3 here is CASSKPGLRTGELFF. In DNA form, the CDR3 reads TGTGCCAGCAGCAAACCGGGACTTCGCACCGGGGAGCTGTTTTTT.

The rearrangement links TRBV5-1 to TRBJ2-1, with TRBD1 identical over 8 bases. Germline-derived CDR1 and CDR2 are SGHRS and YFSETQ. Unmatched junction bases numbered 11, after V lost 4 bases and J lost 8 bases. The CDR3 runs to 15 residues. The CDR3 DNA reads as TGCGCCAGCAGCCGACAGGGGACGCTGATCGATGAGCAGTTCTTC. This translates into CASSRQGTLIDEQFF. Complete variable domain (other parts from reference TRBV5-1 and TRBJ2-1): KAGVTQTPRYLIKTRGQQVTLSCSPISGHRSVSWYQQTPGQGLQFLFEYFSETQRNKGNFPGRFSGRQFSNSRSEMNVSTLELGDSALYLCASSRQGTLIDEQFFGPGTRLTVL.

This chain joins TRBV29-1 and TRBJ2-5; maybe TRBD1 (5 bases). Trimming shortened V by 6 bases and J by 2 bases, and 19 bases separated the two germline ends. The CDR3 is 15 residues long. In germline, CDR1 is SQVTM, CDR2 ANQGSEA. In DNA, the CDR3 is TGCAGCGTGGGCTGGTCCCGACAGATGCAAGAGACCCAGTACTTC. Protein sequence: CSVGWSRQMQETQYF.

The gene calls are TRBV5-1 and TRBJ2-1, with 7 positions matching TRBD2. Germline CDR1 SGHRS, CDR2 YFSETQ. The V and J ends lost 3 bases and 0 bases, in that order; junction bases with no gene match: 6. The CDR3 has 16 amino acids. The CDR3, as DNA: TGCGCCAGCAGCTGGGGGGGTAGCGGCTCCTACAATGAGCAGTTCTTC. It specifies CASSWGGSGSYNEQFF. Variable domain in full (rest from reference TRBV5-1 and TRBJ2-1): KAGVTQTPRYLIKTRGQQVTLSCSPISGHRSVSWYQQTPGQGLQFLFEYFSETQRNKGNFPGRFSGRQFSNSRSEMNVSTLELGDSALYLCASSWGGSGSYNEQFFGPGTRLTVL.

In DNA form, the CDR3 reads TGTGCCAGCAGCACCAGGGATTGGTTCACTGAAGCTTTCTTT. It yields the protein CASSTRDWFTEAFF. V and J are TRBV7-9 and TRBJ1-1; a possible D gene is TRBD1 (5 bases). The germline V gene has CDR1 SEHNR and CDR2 FQNEAQ (reference sequence). The CDR3 runs 14 residues. The V and J ends lost 5 bases and 4 bases respectively, with 14 bases between them. The variable domain in full, completed from reference TRBV7-9 and TRBJ1-1, reads DTGVSQNPRHKITKRGQNVTFRCDPISEHNRLYWYRQTLGQGPEFLTYFQNEAQLEKSRLLSDRFSAERPKGSFSTLEIQRTEQGDSAMYLCASSTRDWFTEAFFGQGTRLTVV.

V usage is TRBV5-1 and J usage is TRBJ2-7; maybe TRBD1 (6 bases). The germline gives CDR1 SGHRS, CDR2 YFSETQ. This CDR3 has 14 residues. V lost 2 bases to trimming and J lost 3 bases, with 12 bases between them. The CDR3 region is CASSLNGQSYEQYF. CDR3 nucleotides: TGCGCCAGCAGCTTAAACGGACAGAGCTACGAGCAGTACTTC.

The J gene is TRBJ1-1, the V gene TRBV5-6; a weak D match, TRBD1 (6 bases). The length of the CDR3 is 14 residues. Germline CDR1 is SGHDT and CDR2 is YYEEEE. Trimming left V 3 bases short and J 1 base short, with 10 bases between. The CDR3 coding sequence is TGTGCCAGCAGCTCAGGACAGAGGAACACTGAAGCTTTCTTT. This gives the protein CASSSGQRNTEAFF.

This rearrangement joins TRBV5-1 to TRBJ2-7; TRBD2 might be the D (5 bases). Germline V CDR1 and CDR2: SGHRS, YFSETQ. This CDR3 is built from 13 residues. Deletions cut 3 bases from V and 0 bases from J, with 7 bases between. DNA of the CDR3: TGCGCCAGCAGCTGGGAGTCCTCCTACGAGCAGTACTTC. Amino acid sequence: CASSWESSYEQYF.

The rearrangement links TRBV7-6 to TRBJ2-7; 9 bases match TRBD1. Germline V CDR1 and CDR2: SGHVS, FNYEAQ. V trimming: 3 bases; J trimming: 6 bases; junction bases outside the gene matches: 15. The CDR3 covers 17 residues. As DNA, the CDR3 is TGTGCCAGCAGCTTGTGGGCGTCCGGGACAGGGCTTGCCGAGCAGTACTTC. Translating it yields CASSLWASGTGLAEQYF.

The rearrangement links TRBV6-5 to TRBJ1-3; D may be TRBD1 (6 bases). This CDR3 contains 14 residues. Germline V CDR1 and CDR2: MNHEY, SVGAGI. The V gene lost 10 bases and the J gene lost 0 bases, with 13 bases spanning the gap. In DNA, the CDR3 is TGTGCCACCCAGGGGACTAGCTCTGGAAACACCATATATTTT. Translation: CATQGTSSGNTIYF.

The chain links TRBV13 to TRBJ2-1; D may be TRBD2 (6 bases). Germline V lookup: CDR1 PRHDT, CDR2 FYEKMQ (reference sequence). The V gene lost 5 bases and the J gene lost 4 bases, with 15 bases spanning the gap. The CDR3 runs 15 residues. DNA of the CDR3: TGTGCCAGCAGCCAAAGCCGGCGGGAATACAATGAGCAGTTCTTC. This codes for CASSQSRREYNEQFF.

The gene calls are TRBV18 and TRBJ2-7, with a possible D match to TRBD1 (5 bases). V lost 2 bases to trimming and J lost 0 bases, with 8 bases between them. Germline V gives CDR1 KGHSH, CDR2 LQKENI. There are 14 residues in the CDR3. CDR3 bases: TGTGCCAGCTCACCAATGCAGGGCTCCTACGAGCAGTACTTC. Encoded protein: CASSPMQGSYEQYF.

The CDR3 nucleotides read TGTGCCAGCAGCGCGGGGAGGGCCAACACTGAAGCTTTCTTT. This encodes CASSAGRANTEAFF. The chain employs TRBV11-2 and TRBJ1-1; no firm D call. This CDR3 is built from 14 residues. Trimming took 5 bases from V and 2 from J, leaving 12 bases between them. Germline CDR1 is SGHAT and CDR2 is FQNNGV.

Only one count was recorded for this clone. The V and J genes are TRBV6-2 or TRBV6-3 and TRBJ1-5; no firm D call. CDR3 length equals 18 residues. V gave up 2 bases and J gave up 6 bases, with 23 bases separating them. Looked up from germline, CDR1 is MNHEY and CDR2 is SVGEGT. In DNA, the CDR3 is TGTGCCAGCAGTTACGATCAAACGGGGTATACATTCTTTCAGCCCCAGCATTTT. Translated: CASSYDQTGYTFFQPQHF.

The V gene is TRBV24-1, the J gene TRBJ2-1; 9 bases are shared with TRBD1. Germline lookup yields CDR1 KGHDR and CDR2 SFDVKD. J lost 3 bases, V lost 4 bases, and 6 bases had no gene match. The CDR3 runs 16 residues. The CDR3: CATSDPGQGIYNEQFF. The CDR3 nucleotides are TGTGCCACCAGTGACCCCGGACAGGGGATCTACAATGAGCAGTTCTTC.

This chain joins TRBV14 and TRBJ2-5; 13 bases line up with TRBD2. J was trimmed by 5 bases and V by 0 bases; bases with no gene match: 12. The CDR3 has 19 residues. Germline V CDR1 and CDR2: SGHDN, FVKESK. The CDR3 DNA follows: TGTGCCAGCAGCCAAGATGTACTAGCGGGAGGGCCAACGCTGGAGACCCAGTACTTC. It is translated as CASSQDVLAGGPTLETQYF.

The chain combines TRBV18 with TRBJ2-7, with 8 positions matching TRBD1. With V trimmed by 5 bases and J by 3 bases, 6 bases remained unmatched. Germline V gene sequence: CDR1 KGHSH, CDR2 LQKENI. The CDR3 sequence is 14 residues long. The CDR3: CASSSPGQDYEQYF. The CDR3 bases are TGTGCCAGCTCATCCCCGGGACAGGACTACGAGCAGTACTTC.

The J gene is TRBJ1-1, the V gene TRBV15; D might be TRBD1 (6 bases). The CDR3 runs to 19 residues. The V and J ends lost 0 bases and 5 bases respectively, with 25 bases between them. Germline V gives CDR1 LNHNV, CDR2 YYDKDF (reference sequence). CDR3 protein: CATSRDSPIWLGAITEAFF. In DNA, the CDR3 is TGTGCCACCAGCAGAGACAGTCCCATCTGGTTGGGGGCGATTACTGAAGCTTTCTTT.

The chain has TRBV7-2 and TRBJ1-2; perhaps TRBD1 as D (6 bases). In germline, CDR1 is SGHTA, CDR2 FQGNSA. Trimming stripped 5 bases from V and 2 bases from J, with 9 bases between. This CDR3 region has 13 residues. This CDR3 is CASSPQGNYGYTF. The CDR3 DNA reads TGTGCCAGCAGCCCCCAGGGGAACTATGGCTACACCTTC. The full variable domain, in which reference TRBV7-2 and TRBJ1-2 provide the parts outside the CDR3, is GAGVSQSPSNKVTEKGKDVELRCDPISGHTALYWYRQSLGQGLEFLIYFQGNSAPDKSGLPSDRFSAERTGGSVSTLTIQRTQQEDSAVYLCASSPQGNYGYTFGSGTRLTVV.

The CDR3 here is CASSVGAPQETQYF. CDR3 DNA sequence: TGTGCCAGCAGTGTGGGAGCCCCACAAGAGACCCAGTACTTC. V is TRBV27 and J is TRBJ2-5, with D possibly TRBD2 on 5 matching bases. Trimming took off 5 bases at V and 2 bases at J, with 12 bases between the two ends. The germline CDR1 and CDR2 sequences are MNHEY and SMNVEV (reference sequence). The CDR3 length is 14 residues.